The clone carrying this T cell receptor (beta chain) has just a few counts. This table comes from immunoSEQ multiplex PCR, and its TCRdb copy is limited to in-frame clones, with some not included. The sample includes 65,000 to 90,000 clones, more than 75% seen only once; the top ten take approximately 8%. This sample was included in a study of blood T cell repertoires in COVID-19. Study overall: Samples taken during acute and convalescent COVID-19 were collected in the United States, Italy and Spain.

The V end was cut by 5 bases, the J end by 0 bases, with 11 bases between. This CDR3 is built from 15 residues. Per the germline V gene, CDR1 is SGHRS and CDR2 is YFSETQ. The sequence came from a man aged 50 or older with active COVID-19. The V call is TRBV5-1, the J call TRBJ1-4; the D is unclear. The sequenced material came from peripheral blood. CDR3 DNA sequence: TGCGCCAGCAGTCCCCAGGTTCCAACTAATGAAAAACTGTTTTTT. This gives the protein CASSPQVPTNEKLFF.